Below, one T cell receptor (beta chain) is given with its context. This entry belongs to a study of cytomegalovirus exposure and HLA in healthy donors. The PCR contained 60 Vbeta and 13 Jbeta primers. Sequencing was performed with immunoSEQ multiplex PCR; in TCRdb, only in-frame clones are kept and a portion is missing. The data show around 170,000 clones, about four fifths seen once. Germline V gives CDR1 LNHDA, CDR2 SQIVND (reference sequence). The CDR3 covers 16 residues. V was shortened by 5 bases and J by 0 bases, with 11 bases between the two germline ends. The TCR comes from a woman in her twenties or thirties in good health and CMV-seronegative. The gene calls are TRBV19 and TRBJ1-6; maybe TRBD1 (6 bases). The sample consisted of PBMCs. The CDR3 region is CASSQTGSSYNSPLHF. The DNA of the CDR3 is TGTGCCAGTAGTCAAACAGGGAGCTCCTATAATTCACCCCTCCACTTT.